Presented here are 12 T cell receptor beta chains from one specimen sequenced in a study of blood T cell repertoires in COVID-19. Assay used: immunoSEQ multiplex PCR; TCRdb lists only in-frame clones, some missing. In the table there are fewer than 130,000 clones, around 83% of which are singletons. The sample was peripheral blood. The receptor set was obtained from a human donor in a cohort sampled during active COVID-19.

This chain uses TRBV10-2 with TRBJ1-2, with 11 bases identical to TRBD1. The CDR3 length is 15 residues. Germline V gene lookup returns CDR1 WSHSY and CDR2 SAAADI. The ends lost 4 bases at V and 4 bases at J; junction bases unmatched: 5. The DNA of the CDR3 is TGCGCCAGCAGTGCCGGGACAGGGGGATCCTATGGCTACACCTTC. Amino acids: CASSAGTGGSYGYTF.

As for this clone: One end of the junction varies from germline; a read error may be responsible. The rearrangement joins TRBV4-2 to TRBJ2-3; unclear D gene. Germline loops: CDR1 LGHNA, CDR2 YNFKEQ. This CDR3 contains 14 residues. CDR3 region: CASTQPGITDTQYF. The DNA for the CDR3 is TGTGCCAGCACCCAACCAGGAATCACAGATACGCAGTATTTT.

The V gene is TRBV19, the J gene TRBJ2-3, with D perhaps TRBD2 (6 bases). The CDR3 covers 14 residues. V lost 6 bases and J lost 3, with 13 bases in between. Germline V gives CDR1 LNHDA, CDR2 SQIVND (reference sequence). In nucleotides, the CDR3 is TGTGCCAGTAGCCCCCTGGCGGGAACAGATACGCAGTATTTT. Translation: CASSPLAGTDTQYF.

In DNA, the CDR3 is TGTGCCAGCAGCGCGGGACAGGGGGCTAGGATGAACACTGAAGCTTTCTTT. Its protein is CASSAGQGARMNTEAFF. The rearrangement uses TRBV9 and TRBJ1-1; 12 nucleotides match TRBD1. The CDR3 totals 17 residues. V was pared by 3 bases and J by 0 bases, with 6 bases of the junction left unmatched. Germline V gives CDR1 SGDLS, CDR2 YYNGEE.

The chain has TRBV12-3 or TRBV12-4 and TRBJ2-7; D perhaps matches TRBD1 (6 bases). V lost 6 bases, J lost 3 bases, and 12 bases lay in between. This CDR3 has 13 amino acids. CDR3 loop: CASSTLDSYEQYF. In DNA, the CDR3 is TGTGCCAGCAGCACCCTGGACAGCTACGAGCAGTACTTC.

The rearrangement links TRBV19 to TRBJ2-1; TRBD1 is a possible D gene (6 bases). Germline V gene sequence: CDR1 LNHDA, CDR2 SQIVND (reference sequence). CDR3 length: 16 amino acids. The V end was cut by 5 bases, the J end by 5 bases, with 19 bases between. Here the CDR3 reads CASSPGAARVDNEQFF. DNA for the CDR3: TGTGCCAGTAGTCCAGGGGCAGCGCGTGTGGACAATGAGCAGTTCTTC.

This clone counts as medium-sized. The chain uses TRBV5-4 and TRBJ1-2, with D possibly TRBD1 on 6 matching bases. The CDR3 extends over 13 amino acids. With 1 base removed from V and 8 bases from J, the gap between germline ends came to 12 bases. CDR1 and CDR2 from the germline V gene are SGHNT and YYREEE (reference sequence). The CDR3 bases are TGTGCCAGCAGCTTGACAGGGAGTGACGGCTACACCTTC. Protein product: CASSLTGSDGYTF.

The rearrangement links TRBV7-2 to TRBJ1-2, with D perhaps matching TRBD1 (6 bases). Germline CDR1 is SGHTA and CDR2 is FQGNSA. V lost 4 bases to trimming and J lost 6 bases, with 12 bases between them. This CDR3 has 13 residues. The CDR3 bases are TGTGCCAGCAGCTCATTTACAGGGAATGGCTACACCTTC. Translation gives CASSSFTGNGYTF.

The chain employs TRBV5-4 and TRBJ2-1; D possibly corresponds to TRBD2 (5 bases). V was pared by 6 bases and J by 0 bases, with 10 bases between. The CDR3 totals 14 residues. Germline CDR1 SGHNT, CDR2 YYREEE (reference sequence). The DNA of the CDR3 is TGTGCCAGCACCGTAGCGAGCTCCTACAATGAGCAGTTCTTC. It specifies CASTVASSYNEQFF.

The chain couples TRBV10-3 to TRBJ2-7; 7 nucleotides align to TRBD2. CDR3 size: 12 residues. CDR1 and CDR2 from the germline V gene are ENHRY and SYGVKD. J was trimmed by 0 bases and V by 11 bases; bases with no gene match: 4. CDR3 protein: CAVLAASYEQYF. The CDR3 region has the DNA TGTGCCGTTCTAGCGGCCTCCTACGAGCAGTACTTC.

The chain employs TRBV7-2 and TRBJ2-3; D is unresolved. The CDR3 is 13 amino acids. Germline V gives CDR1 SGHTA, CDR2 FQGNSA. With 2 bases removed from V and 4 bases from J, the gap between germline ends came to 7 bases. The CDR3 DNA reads TGTGCCAGCAGCTTAAAATTCGCAGATACGCAGTATTTT. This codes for CASSLKFADTQYF. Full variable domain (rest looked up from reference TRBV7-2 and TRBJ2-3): GAGVSQSPSNKVTEKGKDVELRCDPISGHTALYWYRQSLGQGLEFLIYFQGNSAPDKSGLPSDRFSAERTGGSVSTLTIQRTQQEDSAVYLCASSLKFADTQYFGPGTRLTVL.

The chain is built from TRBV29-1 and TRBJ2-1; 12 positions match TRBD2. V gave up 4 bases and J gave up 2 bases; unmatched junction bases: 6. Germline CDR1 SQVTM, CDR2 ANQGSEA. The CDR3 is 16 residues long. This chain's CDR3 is CSVVDLAGGPYNEQFF. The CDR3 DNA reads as TGCAGCGTTGTAGACCTAGCGGGGGGGCCCTACAATGAGCAGTTCTTC.